These 27 T cell receptor beta chains were all obtained from the same sample, sequenced in a study of blood T cell repertoires in COVID-19. Method: immunoSEQ multiplex PCR; TCRdb's copy keeps in-frame clones and lacks some. The data contain approximately 350,000 clones, 75% to 90% of them singletons. The specimen was peripheral blood. The receptors come from a woman aged 45 to 65 with COVID-19, enrolled during active disease.

This clone has just one count. The V and J genes are TRBV27 and TRBJ1-6; TRBD1 matches 7 bases. Per the germline V gene, CDR1 is MNHEY and CDR2 is SMNVEV (reference sequence). Trimming at V came to 5 bases and at J to 5 bases, leaving 3 bases not matched to a gene. This CDR3 comprises 14 residues. The CDR3 DNA is TGTGCCAGCAGTGGGACAGCGAATAATTCACCCCTCCACTTT. The encoded protein is CASSGTANNSPLHF.

The chain has TRBV19 and TRBJ1-2; 7 positions match TRBD1. V shed 4 bases and J 1 base; nucleotides not matched to a gene: 9. This CDR3 comprises 16 residues. Germline CDR1 and CDR2: LNHDA and SQIVND (reference sequence). DNA for the CDR3: TGTGCCAGTAGTACCCACAGGGGCGATCGTAACTATGGCTACACCTTC. Translation gives CASSTHRGDRNYGYTF.

The chain links TRBV10-3 to TRBJ2-5, with D possibly matching TRBD1 (5 bases). The CDR3 is made up of 13 amino acids. Deletions cut 3 bases from V and 7 bases from J, with 12 bases between. The germline V gene has CDR1 ENHRY and CDR2 SYGVKD. The DNA of the CDR3 is TGTGCCATCAGTGACCCACGACAGATGACCCAGTACTTC. The encoded protein is CAISDPRQMTQYF.

CDR3 protein: CASIGDMMNTEAFF. In DNA form, the CDR3 reads TGTGCCAGCATAGGGGATATGATGAACACTGAAGCTTTCTTT. The chain recombines TRBV6-5 with TRBJ1-1; D is possibly TRBD1 (5 bases). The CDR3 runs to 14 residues. With 7 bases removed from V and 0 bases from J, the gap between germline ends came to 12 bases. Per the germline V gene, CDR1 is MNHEY and CDR2 is SVGAGI.

The chain employs TRBV4-3 and TRBJ2-7; 12 bases are shared with TRBD1. The CDR3 contains 17 residues. V dropped 4 bases and J dropped 6; count of bases not matched to a gene: 13. CDR1 is LGHNA, CDR2 YSLEER, per germline. CDR3 protein: CASSLRAPGQGASEQYF. CDR3 DNA sequence: TGCGCCAGCAGCCTCCGGGCCCCGGGACAGGGGGCGAGCGAGCAGTACTTC.

The chain couples TRBV27 to TRBJ1-4; possible D gene TRBD1, 6 bases. Germline V CDR1 and CDR2: MNHEY, SMNVEV (reference sequence). V was trimmed by 2 bases and J by 0 bases, leaving 16 bases between them. The CDR3 contains 18 residues. This chain's CDR3 is CASSLRTDPVATNEKLFF. In DNA form, the CDR3 reads TGTGCCAGCAGTTTAAGGACAGACCCTGTTGCAACTAATGAAAAACTGTTTTTT.

This clone was detected once. The chain is built from TRBV7-6 and TRBJ2-7, with 14 bases matching TRBD2. The CDR3 spans 20 residues. V dropped 1 base and J dropped 0; count of bases not matched to a gene: 11. In germline, CDR1 is SGHVS, CDR2 FNYEAQ. The chain's CDR3 is CASSLGFGTSGSSISYEQYF. The CDR3 DNA sequence: TGTGCCAGCAGCTTAGGTTTCGGGACTAGCGGGAGTTCCATCTCCTACGAGCAGTACTTC.

V gene TRBV3-1 (or the pseudogene TRBV3-2) combines with J gene TRBJ2-1, with 7 bases lining up with TRBD2. With 2 bases clipped from V and 5 bases from J, the junction kept 9 bases outside the gene matches. From germline, CDR1 is LGHDT and CDR2 YNNKEL (reference sequence). The CDR3 runs 16 residues. CDR3 residues: CASSQLRGITNNEQFF. CDR3 nucleotide sequence: TGTGCCAGCAGCCAACTGCGGGGGATTACTAACAATGAGCAGTTCTTC.

The chain uses TRBV4-3 and TRBJ2-7; 8 bases line up with TRBD2. CDR1 LGHNA and CDR2 YSLEER come from the germline V gene. The CDR3 is 15 amino acids. With V trimmed by 0 bases and J by 6 bases, 7 bases remained unmatched. This chain's CDR3 is CASSQDGGDAVEQYF. The CDR3 DNA is TGCGCCAGCAGCCAAGACGGGGGGGACGCGGTCGAGCAGTACTTC.

The chain is built from TRBV7-2 and TRBJ2-7, with 7 bases identical to TRBD2. The CDR3 has 16 amino acids. The germline gives CDR1 SGHTA, CDR2 FQGNSA. V gave up 0 bases and J gave up 3 bases; unmatched junction bases: 8. The CDR3 nucleotides read TGTGCCAGCAGCTTAGCTTCCCCCATAGCGGGCTACGAGCAGTACTTC. Amino acids: CASSLASPIAGYEQYF.

A few counts support this clone. The chain joins TRBV5-4 to TRBJ2-7; TRBD2 might be the D (6 bases). In germline, CDR1 is SGHNT, CDR2 YYREEE (reference sequence). The CDR3 extends over 14 amino acids. V lost 2 bases and J 6 bases, leaving 15 bases between the germline ends. CDR3 protein: CASSFVGLRSEQYF. In DNA, the CDR3 is TGTGCCAGCAGCTTCGTGGGACTTAGGAGCGAGCAGTACTTC.

The CDR3 region is CASSPWGVGAYEQYF. The CDR3 coding sequence is TGTGCCAGCAGCCCCTGGGGGGTTGGAGCCTACGAGCAGTACTTC. The chain has TRBV3-1 (or the pseudogene TRBV3-2) and TRBJ2-7, with TRBD2 as a possible D gene (6 bases). CDR3 length: 15 amino acids. The V and J ends lost 4 bases and 2 bases respectively, with 15 bases between them. CDR1 is LGHDT and CDR2 is YNNKEL in the germline V gene (reference sequence).

This clone was observed a handful of times. This chain joins TRBV5-5 and TRBJ2-7, with a possible D match to TRBD1 (6 bases). Trimming removed 4 bases at V and 2 bases at J, with 16 bases between. The germline V gene has CDR1 SGHKS and CDR2 YYEKEE (reference sequence). The CDR3 has 15 residues. DNA for the CDR3: TGTGCCAGCAGCCCCCGGGACACTAAGACCTACGAGCAGTACTTC. Amino acid sequence: CASSPRDTKTYEQYF. Full variable domain (missing parts from reference TRBV5-5 and TRBJ2-7): DAGVTQSPTHLIKTRGQQVTLRCSPISGHKSVSWYQQVLGQGPQFIFQYYEKEERGRGNFPDRFSARQFPNYSSELNVNALLLGDSALYLCASSPRDTKTYEQYFGPGTRLTVT.

The chain couples TRBV7-2 to TRBJ2-5; 10 bases are shared with TRBD2. J lost 5 bases, V lost 5 bases, and 5 bases had no gene match. The CDR3 sequence is 14 residues long. Germline CDR1 and CDR2: SGHTA and FQGNSA. DNA of the CDR3: TGTGCCAGCAGCCCAGCGGGAGGGCTTGAGACCCAGTACTTC. This sequence encodes CASSPAGGLETQYF.

V usage is TRBV7-6 and J usage is TRBJ2-7, with 10 bases matching TRBD1. Germline CDR1 reads SGHVS; CDR2 reads FNYEAQ. The trim removed 5 bases at V and 10 bases at J, leaving 14 bases unmatched. This CDR3 region has 15 residues. The CDR3 sequence: CASSPSGTGDLSQYF. The DNA for the CDR3 is TGTGCCAGCAGCCCCTCGGGGACAGGGGACCTGAGCCAGTACTTC.

V gene TRBV11-3 combines with J gene TRBJ1-4; D is uncertain. The CDR3 has 15 residues. Trimming took off 4 bases at V and 4 bases at J, with 13 bases between the two ends. Germline V gene lookup returns CDR1 SGHNT and CDR2 YENEEA. In DNA, the CDR3 is TGTGCCAGCAGCTCCCGGACTGACCGTAATGAAAAACTGTTTTTT. This gives the protein CASSSRTDRNEKLFF.

The genes are TRBV11-2 and TRBJ2-1; no clear D. Germline CDR1 is SGHAT and CDR2 is FQNNGV. Trimming removed 0 bases from V and 1 base from J, with 10 bases in between. The CDR3 totals 16 residues. The CDR3 DNA reads as TGTGCCAGCAGCTTAGATGTGTATTTGTCCTACAATGAGCAGTTCTTC. Translation: CASSLDVYLSYNEQFF.

The DNA of the CDR3 is TGTGCCAGCAGCCGAAGGGACTACACAGATACGCAGTATTTT. Translation gives CASSRRDYTDTQYF. This chain connects TRBV4-2 to TRBJ2-3; TRBD2 aligns across 7 bases. This CDR3 comprises 14 residues. Per the germline V gene, CDR1 is LGHNA and CDR2 is YNFKEQ. The trim removed 4 bases at V and 2 bases at J, leaving 3 bases unmatched.

J is TRBJ2-4 and V is TRBV21-1; TRBD1 is the table's D call and was not checked against the DNA. TRBV21-1 is a listed pseudogene. The CDR3 totals 15 residues. The CDR3 reads CASGHPAMAKNIQYF. The CDR3 DNA follows: TGTGCCAGCGGACACCCGGCGATGGCCAAAAACATTCAGTACTTC.

The chain carries TRBV2 and TRBJ2-7; 12 bases map to TRBD1. The CDR3 is made up of 14 amino acids. Germline CDR1 SNHLY, CDR2 FYNNEI. V gave up 6 bases and J gave up 2 bases; unmatched junction bases: 2. CDR3 bases: TGTGCCAGCAGGCGGGACAGGGGGCCCTACGAGCAGTACTTC. Encoded protein: CASRRDRGPYEQYF.

V and J are TRBV12-5 and TRBJ2-6, with D possibly being TRBD2 (5 bases). Germline V gene data show CDR1 as LGHNT and CDR2 as FRNRAP. The CDR3 extends over 15 amino acids. With 0 bases removed from V and 2 bases from J, the gap between germline ends came to 5 bases. In DNA, the CDR3 is TGTGCTAGTGGTTTGGTTAGCGCTGGGGCCAACGTCCTGACTTTC. Translating gives CASGLVSAGANVLTF. Full variable domain (rest looked up from reference TRBV12-5 and TRBJ2-6): DARVTQTPRHKVTEMGQEVTMRCQPILGHNTVFWYRQTMMQGLELLAYFRNRAPLDDSGMPKDRFSAEMPDATLATLKIQPSEPRDSAVYFCASGLVSAGANVLTFGAGSRLTVL.

The chain carries TRBV2 and TRBJ1-5, with D possibly being TRBD1 (5 bases). CDR1 is SNHLY, CDR2 FYNNEI, per germline. This CDR3 has 14 residues. The ends were cut back, 7 bases at V and 0 bases at J, with 10 bases in the middle. CDR3 in amino acids: CASTGHYSNQPQHF. In nucleotides, the CDR3 is TGTGCCAGCACAGGGCATTATAGCAATCAGCCCCAGCATTTT.

This chain links TRBV3-1 (or the pseudogene TRBV3-2) with TRBJ2-7; 7 bases agree with TRBD1. CDR1 is LGHDT and CDR2 is YNNKEL in the germline V gene (reference sequence). CDR3 length equals 15 residues. V trimming: 1 base; J trimming: 2 bases; junction bases outside the gene matches: 5. The CDR3 is CASSQVAGTAYEQYF. The DNA for the CDR3 is TGTGCCAGCAGCCAAGTTGCCGGGACAGCCTACGAGCAGTACTTC.

The V call is TRBV19, the J call TRBJ2-3; 14 bases align to TRBD2. J was trimmed by 10 bases and V by 3 bases; bases with no gene match: 9. Germline CDR1 and CDR2: LNHDA and SQIVND (reference sequence). The length of the CDR3 is 16 residues. The CDR3 loop is CASSIRGLAGAAPQYF. The CDR3 nucleotides are TGTGCCAGTAGTATCCGGGGACTAGCGGGAGCGGCGCCGCAGTATTTT.

This clone was seen more than once but under ten times. This chain links TRBV2 with TRBJ1-1, with D unclear. CDR1 SNHLY and CDR2 FYNNEI come from the germline V gene. The CDR3 has 12 amino acids. V was pared by 6 bases and J by 10 bases, with 15 bases between. The CDR3 DNA reads as TGTGCCAGCAGGATGTTGGAAACAGCAGCTTTCTTT. Translation: CASRMLETAAFF.

This clone was seen once. J is TRBJ2-4 and V is TRBV4-1; 9 positions agree with TRBD2. Germline CDR1 is MGHRA and CDR2 is YSYEKL. This CDR3 region has 14 residues. J gave up 5 bases and V 7 bases, and 6 bases lay outside the gene matches. CDR3 DNA: TGCGCCAGCAAGGCGGGAGGGCTAGAAAACATTCAGTACTTC. Translation: CASKAGGLENIQYF.

The genes are TRBV7-6 and TRBJ2-1; a weak D match, TRBD2 (6 bases). This CDR3 is built from 14 residues. V lost 6 bases to trimming and J lost 3 bases, with 12 bases between them. CDR1 is SGHVS, CDR2 FNYEAQ, per germline. CDR3 in amino acids: CASSPGRNYNEQFF. The CDR3 DNA reads as TGTGCCAGCAGTCCCGGGAGAAACTACAATGAGCAGTTCTTC.